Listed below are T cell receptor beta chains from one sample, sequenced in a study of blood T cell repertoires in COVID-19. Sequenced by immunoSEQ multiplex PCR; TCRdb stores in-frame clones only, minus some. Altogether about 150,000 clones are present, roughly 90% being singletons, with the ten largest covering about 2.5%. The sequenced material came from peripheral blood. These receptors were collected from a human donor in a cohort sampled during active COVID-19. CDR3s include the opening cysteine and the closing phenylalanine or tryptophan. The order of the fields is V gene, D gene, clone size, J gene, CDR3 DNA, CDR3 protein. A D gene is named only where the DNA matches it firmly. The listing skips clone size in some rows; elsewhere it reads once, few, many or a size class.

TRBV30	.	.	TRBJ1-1	TGTGCCTGTAAGCGGGGGATCACTGAAGCTTTCTTT	CACKRGITEAFF
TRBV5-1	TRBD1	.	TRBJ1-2	TGCGCCAGCAGCCTATCGGGACAGGGGGTCCCTGAGACCTTC	CASSLSGQGVPETF
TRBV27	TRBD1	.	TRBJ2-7	TGTGCCAGCAGTAGTAGATTTTTCCGGGACAGGGCCAACGAGCAGTACTTC	CASSSRFFRDRANEQYF
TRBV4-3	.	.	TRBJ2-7	TGCGCCAGCAGCCATAGCGGGACAGGGCAATCCCCCCCGGTCTACGAGCAGTACTTC	CASSHSGTGQSPPVYEQYF
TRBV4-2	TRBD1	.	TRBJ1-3	TGTGCCAGCAGCCAAGATCCTACAGGGGGTCCTGGAAACACCATATATTTT	CASSQDPTGGPGNTIYF
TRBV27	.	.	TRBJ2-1	TGTGCCAGCAGTTTTGGAGGCTCCTACAATGAGCAGTTCTTC	CASSFGGSYNEQFF
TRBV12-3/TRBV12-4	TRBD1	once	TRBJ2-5	TGTGCCAGCAGTCTCCAGGGGGCAGAGACCCAGTACTTC	CASSLQGAETQYF
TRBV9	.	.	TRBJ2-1	TGTGCCAGCAGCGTAAGACGGGACTCAGCGTACAATGAGCAGTTCTTC	CASSVRRDSAYNEQFF
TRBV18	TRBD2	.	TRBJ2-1	TGTGCCAGCTCACCACGGCCTAGCGGGGCTGGGTCCTACAATGAGCAGTTCTTC	CASSPRPSGAGSYNEQFF
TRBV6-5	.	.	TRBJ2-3	TGTGCCAGCAGTTACTCGGGCAGCACAGATACGCAGTATTTT	CASSYSGSTDTQYF
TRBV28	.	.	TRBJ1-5	TGTGCCAGCAGCAGCCCGGGAGTTCTCTCATCGCCCCAGCATTTT	CASSSPGVLSSPQHF
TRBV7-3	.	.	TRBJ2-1	TGTGCCAGCAGCTTAATCGGGGTTAGCGTGAATGAGCAGTTCTTC	CASSLIGVSVNEQFF
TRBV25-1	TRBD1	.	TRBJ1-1	TGTGCCAGCAGTGAATCTCCGGACAGGCCACTCACTGAAGCTTTCTTT	CASSESPDRPLTEAFF
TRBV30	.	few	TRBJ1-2	TGTGCCTGGAGGAGGTTAATTTCGGGGGGCTATGGCTACACCTTC	CAWRRLISGGYGYTF
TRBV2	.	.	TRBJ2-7	TGTGCCAGCAGCGCCGGGACTGAAGTCTACGAGCAGTACTTC	CASSAGTEVYEQYF
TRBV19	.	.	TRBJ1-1	TGTGCCAGTAGTATGCAAGGGAGTAGTACTGAAGCTTTCTTT	CASSMQGSSTEAFF
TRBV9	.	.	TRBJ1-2	TGTGCCAGCAGCGTGTCGCGGGCGAGCTATGGCTACACCTTC	CASSVSRASYGYTF
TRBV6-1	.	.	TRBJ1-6	TGTGCCAGCAGTGACAAGACAGGTATTAATTCACCCCTCCACTTT	CASSDKTGINSPLHF
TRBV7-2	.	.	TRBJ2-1	TGTGCCAGCACCTGGGGGCAGGGGACGGGGAATGAGCAGTTCTTC	CASTWGQGTGNEQFF
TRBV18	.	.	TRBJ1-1	TGTGCCAGCTCACCTACGTCGGGGGGAGCTTTCTTT	CASSPTSGGAFF
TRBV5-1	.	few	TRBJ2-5	TGCGCCAGCAGCTTGGATATCGAGAGACCTAGGGAGACCCAGTACTTC	CASSLDIERPRETQYF
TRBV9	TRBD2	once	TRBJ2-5	TGTGCCAGCAGCGTGGGGCGGGCGGGAGGAGGAGAGACCCAGTACTTC	CASSVGRAGGGETQYF
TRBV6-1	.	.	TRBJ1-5	TGTGCCAGCAGGGAAGGGGCCCAGTACAATCAGCCCCAGCATTTT	CASREGAQYNQPQHF
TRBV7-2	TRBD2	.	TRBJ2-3	TGTGCCAGCAGCCCTCAGCCGGGGGGGGGAACAGATACGCAGTATTTT	CASSPQPGGGTDTQYF
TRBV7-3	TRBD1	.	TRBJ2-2	TGTGCCAGCAGCAAACGGACAGGACCCAACACCGGGGAGCTGTTTTTT	CASSKRTGPNTGELFF
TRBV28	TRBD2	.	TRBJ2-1	TGTGCCAGCAGCCCCGGACTAGCGGGCCATTCTTCGGAGCAGTTCTTC	CASSPGLAGHSSEQFF
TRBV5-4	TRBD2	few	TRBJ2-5	TGTGCCAGCAGCTTGGCGCTAGCGGGAGCAGAGACCCAGTACTTC	CASSLALAGAETQYF
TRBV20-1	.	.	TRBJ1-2	TGCAGTGCTAGTTACGGCGGCGGCTATGGCTACACCTTC	CSASYGGGYGYTF
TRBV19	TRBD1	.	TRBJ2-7	TGTGCCACGCGGGGGGGACAGGGGGTCTACGAGCAGTACTTC	CATRGGQGVYEQYF
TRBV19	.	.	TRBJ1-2	TGTGCCAGTAGCCGACAGGTAGCTAACTATGGCTACACCTTC	CASSRQVANYGYTF
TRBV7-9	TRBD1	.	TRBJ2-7	TGTGCCAGCAGCTACAGGGGACAGGGTTACGAGCAGTACTTC	CASSYRGQGYEQYF
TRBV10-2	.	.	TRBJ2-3	TGCGCCAGCAGTGAGTTCCAGATTAGCACAGATACGCAGTATTTT	CASSEFQISTDTQYF
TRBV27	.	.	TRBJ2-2	TGTGCCTATGCGGGGACGCCACCGAACACCGGGGAGCTGTTTTTT	CAYAGTPPNTGELFF
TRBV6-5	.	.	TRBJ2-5	TGTGCCACCAGAGCAACAGGGACCAACCAAGAGACCCAGTACTTC	CATRATGTNQETQYF
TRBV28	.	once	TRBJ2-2	TGTGCCAGCATACGGGGTAACACCGGGGAGCTGTTTTTT	CASIRGNTGELFF
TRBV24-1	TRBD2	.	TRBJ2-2	TGTGCCACCAGTGATCCTCTAGCGGGAGAAGCCGGGGAGCTGTTTTTT	CATSDPLAGEAGELFF
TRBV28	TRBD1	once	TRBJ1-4	TGTGCCAGCAGAAAAAACGACAGGGTACAAAATGAAAAACTGTTTTTT	CASRKNDRVQNEKLFF
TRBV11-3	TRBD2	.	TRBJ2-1	TGTGCCAGCAGCTCTCAGCGGGGGGGCCTTCATGAGCAGTTCTTC	CASSSQRGGLHEQFF
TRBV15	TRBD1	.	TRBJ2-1	TGTGCCACCAGCAGCGACAGGGCCTACAATGAGCAGTTCTTC	CATSSDRAYNEQFF